The subject of this entry is one TCR beta chain. Its cognate antigen is unknown. This sample was taken from a study of T cells after posttransplantation cyclophosphamide. General study points: Later post-transplant blood repertoires were often dominated by donor CD8+ memory clones.

The CDR3 is made up of 14 amino acids. Germline lookup yields CDR1 SGHNT and CDR2 YENEEA. V lost 7 bases and J lost 0, with 13 bases in between. Sequencing used immunoSEQ multiplex PCR; TCRdb keeps in-frame clones, though not all of them. The sample lists tens of thousands of clones, just over 90% occurring once. This related bone marrow graft donor gave peripheral blood on the day of marrow donation. The rearrangement links TRBV11-3 to TRBJ2-7; possible D gene TRBD2, 5 bases. Sequences were obtained from PBMCs. This TCR was sampled from a woman aged 25 to 39 in good health and a related stem cell transplant donor. The CDR3 bases are TGTGCCAGCACCGGTCCGGAGGCCTCCTACGAGCAGTACTTC. It codes for CASTGPEASYEQYF.